Following are 9 T cell receptor beta chains from one sample sequenced in a study of T cells in Graves' hyperthyroidism and ophthalmopathy. RNA transcripts were the template for amplifying TCR beta CDR3 regions. When the TCR CDR3 underwent first-round RT-PCR, the HTBI primer set was used. TCRdb re-derived calls from the multiplex PCR reads in MiXCR, one entry per CDR3 protein. The sample holds hundreds of thousands of distinct CDR3 sequences, less than 15% seen once. Sequencing input: blood. These receptors were taken from a woman aged 18-30 years with Graves' hyperthyroidism.

The chain links TRBV19 to TRBJ2-2; 11 bases line up with TRBD2. Per the germline V gene, CDR1 is LNHDA and CDR2 is SQIVND (reference sequence). This CDR3 has 14 residues. Trimming removed 10 bases from V and 2 bases from J; junction bases left unmatched: 3. The DNA of the CDR3 is TGTGCCACCAGACTAGCGGGAAACACCGGGGAGCTGTTTTTT. It yields the protein CATRLAGNTGELFF.

In this sample, this clonotype turned up many times. The V call is TRBV2, the J call TRBJ1-2; weak D call: TRBD1 (5 bases). Germline CDR1 and CDR2: SNHLY and FYNNEI. This CDR3 has 16 residues. The ends were cut back, 0 bases at V and 3 bases at J, with 14 bases in the middle. CDR3 coding DNA: TGTGCCAGCAGTGAAGCGCTTCGGGGGGAGTACTATGGCTACACCTTC. This codes for CASSEALRGEYYGYTF.

This clonotype appeared a few times. V and J are TRBV10-3 and TRBJ1-2; maybe TRBD1 (5 bases). This CDR3 has 18 residues. Germline V lookup: CDR1 ENHRY, CDR2 SYGVKD. The germline V and J ends were trimmed by 2 bases and 3 bases, with 22 bases remaining between them. DNA for the CDR3: TGTGCCATCAGTGAGCCGGGTTCCACCCGCGACAGCGACTATGGCTACACCTTC. Residues: CAISEPGSTRDSDYGYTF.

The chain joins TRBV25-1 to TRBJ2-5; the D is unclear. Between the trimmed V and J ends, which lost 0 bases and 3 bases, there was a span of 11 bases. CDR1 MGHDK and CDR2 SYGVNS come from the germline V gene. This CDR3 has 15 amino acids. CDR3 bases: TGTGCCAGCAGTGAATATGACGGCAGAGAAGAGACCCAGTACTTC. Translation gives CASSEYDGREETQYF.

This clonotype was observed many times. This chain joins TRBV29-1 and TRBJ2-3; D remains ambiguous. The CDR3 is 12 amino acids. V shed 0 bases and J shed 3 bases, with 4 bases lying between them. Germline V gene lookup returns CDR1 SQVTM and CDR2 ANQGSEA. CDR3 sequence reads: CSVEDHTDTQYF. CDR3 sequence (DNA): TGCAGCGTTGAAGATCATACAGATACGCAGTATTTT.

This clonotype was counted between two and nine times. The chain combines TRBV19 with TRBJ1-6; maybe TRBD1 (5 bases). The CDR3 runs to 14 residues. Trimming took off 5 bases at V and 5 bases at J, with 10 bases between the two ends. Germline lookup yields CDR1 LNHDA and CDR2 SQIVND (reference sequence). CDR3: CASSGRGHNSPLHF. CDR3 in DNA: TGTGCCAGTAGTGGCCGGGGCCATAATTCACCCCTCCACTTT. Full variable domain (outside the CDR3, taken from reference TRBV19 and TRBJ1-6): DGGITQSPKYLFRKEGQNVTLSCEQNLNHDAMYWYRQDPGQGLRLIYYSQIVNDFQKGDIAEGYSVSREKKESFPLTVTSAQKNPTAFYLCASSGRGHNSPLHFGNGTRLTVT.

The chain couples TRBV3-1 to TRBJ1-1, with D unresolved. CDR3 length: 11 residues. Germline V CDR1 and CDR2: LGHDT, YNNKEL (reference sequence). Trimming left V 5 bases short and J 9 bases short, with 10 bases between. Here the CDR3 DNA reads TGTGCCAGCAGCGACGGATCTAAAGCTTTCTTT. This codes for CASSDGSKAFF.

This clonotype was observed a few times. This rearrangement joins TRBV6-2 or TRBV6-3 to TRBJ2-1; 10 bases map to TRBD1. With 6 bases clipped from V and 5 bases from J, the junction kept 7 bases outside the gene matches. CDR1 and CDR2 (germline): MNHEY, SVGEGT. This CDR3 contains 15 residues. CDR3 DNA: TGTGCCAGCAGCCGGGACAGGGGACCCAACAATGAGCAGTTCTTC. It specifies CASSRDRGPNNEQFF.

V gene TRBV11-3 combines with J gene TRBJ2-7; 9 bases line up with TRBD2. CDR3 length: 14 residues. V was pared by 6 bases and J by 0 bases, with 3 bases of the junction left unmatched. Germline CDR1 and CDR2: SGHNT and YENEEA. This chain's CDR3 is CASSIAGDSYEQYF. CDR3 bases: TGTGCCAGCAGTATAGCGGGGGACTCCTACGAGCAGTACTTC.